This TCR beta chain was captured by sequencing in a study of T cell responses to AZD1222 COVID-19 vaccine. Sequencing was performed with immunoSEQ multiplex PCR; in TCRdb, only in-frame clones are kept and a portion is missing. Of fewer than 130,000 clones in the sample, 70% to 90% were seen once. The V gene's germline CDR1 is LNHDA and CDR2 SQIVND (reference sequence). V trimming: 8 bases; J trimming: 8 bases; junction bases outside the gene matches: 13. CDR3 length equals 14 residues. The material sequenced was peripheral blood, taken on day 0 of AZD1222 vaccination. The source is an adult in good health. V and J are TRBV19 and TRBJ1-2; 8 nucleotides match TRBD1. As DNA, the CDR3 is TGTGCCAGTGCGTCGGACAGGGACCGTTTGGGCTACACCTTC. Its protein is CASASDRDRLGYTF.